A selection of T cell receptor beta chains follows, all from one sample in a study of T cell responses to AZD1222 COVID-19 vaccine. Profiling relied on immunoSEQ multiplex PCR, and the TCRdb table lists in-frame clones only, not all of them. This table has about 120,000 clones, about 92% appearing once. Sequenced here: peripheral blood, sampled on day 0 of AZD1222 vaccination. These receptors all come from an adult in good health. CDR3s include the opening cysteine and the closing phenylalanine or tryptophan. Fields, in order: J gene, D gene, V gene, clone size, CDR3 DNA, CDR3 protein. D genes are given only for firm matches. Expanded clones are given a class, and other clones once, few, many or no size at all.

TRBJ2-5,TRBD1,TRBV5-1,NA,TGCGCCAGCAGCTTCCTGGGACAGGACCAAGAGACCCAGTACTTC,CASSFLGQDQETQYF
TRBJ2-7,NA,TRBV27,NA,TGTGCCAGCAGTGGGCGCATCAACTCCGTTGTAGGTGAGCAGTACTTC,CASSGRINSVVGEQYF
TRBJ2-1,NA,TRBV27,NA,TGTGCCAGCCGTTACGTCGCAGGGATGGAGTTCTTC,CASRYVAGMEFF
TRBJ1-6,TRBD1,TRBV27,few,TGTGCCAGCAGTAGAGGGAAACAGGGGGATTTGGCACCCCTCCACTTT,CASSRGKQGDLAPLHF
TRBJ1-1,NA,TRBV6-5,NA,TGTGCCAGCAGTTATGGGGCTGAAGCTTTCTTT,CASSYGAEAFF
TRBJ1-5,TRBD1,TRBV28,NA,TGTGCCAGCAGGAGGGGGCGTCAGCCCCAGCATTTT,CASRRGRQPQHF
TRBJ2-7,NA,TRBV6-5,NA,TGTGCCAGCAGTTTCGGGTTCACAGGGACCCACGAGCAGTACTTC,CASSFGFTGTHEQYF
TRBJ1-5,NA,TRBV6-1,once,TGTGCCAGCAGTGAAGCCCTCCTTCCTAGCAATCAGCCCCAGCATTTT,CASSEALLPSNQPQHF
TRBJ2-7,TRBD1,TRBV28,NA,TGTGCCAGCAGTTTATCTTGGACAGGACACTACGAGCAGTACTTC,CASSLSWTGHYEQYF
TRBJ1-6,NA,TRBV11-3,NA,TGTGCCAGCAGCTTAAGGGGGGGATCACCCCTCCACTTT,CASSLRGGSPLHF
TRBJ2-2,TRBD1,TRBV2,NA,TGTGCCAGCACCCTGAGCCGACAGGGCGGAAACACCGGGGAGCTGTTTTTT,CASTLSRQGGNTGELFF
TRBJ2-7,NA,TRBV28,NA,TGTGCCAGCAACCCGGTGGGTAGCGGAACCTACGAGCAGTACTTC,CASNPVGSGTYEQYF
TRBJ2-5,TRBD1,TRBV30,NA,TGTGCCTGGAGTGGGGACAGGGGGGAGACCCAGTACTTC,CAWSGDRGETQYF
TRBJ2-2,TRBD1,TRBV19,once,TGTGCCAGTAGTACCCTGACAGGGCACGGGGAGCTGTTTTTT,CASSTLTGHGELFF
TRBJ1-1,NA,TRBV10-2,NA,TGCGCCAGCAGTGTGGGGGGACAAAACACTGAAGCTTTCTTT,CASSVGGQNTEAFF
TRBJ1-1,NA,TRBV7-9,NA,TGTGCCAGCAGCTTACCGGACAGAAGAAGTGAAGCTTTCTTT,CASSLPDRRSEAFF
TRBJ2-1,NA,TRBV7-8,NA,TGTGCCAGCAGCCCGCGTTCCGCTAATTACAATGAGCAGTTCTTC,CASSPRSANYNEQFF
TRBJ2-7,TRBD2,TRBV10-3,NA,TGTGCCATCAGCGATGCGGGACTAGCGGTGTACGAGCAGTACTTC,CAISDAGLAVYEQYF
TRBJ1-2,NA,TRBV5-1,NA,TGCGCCAGCAGCCCTGGACAGAGCTATGGCTACACCTTC,CASSPGQSYGYTF
TRBJ2-7,TRBD1,TRBV12-5,NA,TGTGCTAGTGGTACCGGACAGGGATACATAGAGCAGTACTTC,CASGTGQGYIEQYF
TRBJ2-3,TRBD1,TRBV5-1,once,TGCGCCAGCAGCCTCTTAGGGGGCCAATACACAGATACGCAGTATTTT,CASSLLGGQYTDTQYF
TRBJ1-2,TRBD1,TRBV5-4,NA,TGTGCCAGCAGCTTGGCACCTCAGGGGGCGGGTGGCTACACCTTC,CASSLAPQGAGGYTF
TRBJ1-5,NA,TRBV6-5,NA,TGTGCCAGCAGTTACATGGAGTTCGGGCAGCCCCAGCATTTT,CASSYMEFGQPQHF
TRBJ1-1,NA,TRBV5-1,NA,TGCGCCAGCAGCTTGGGGCCCGGCACTGAAGCTTTCTTT,CASSLGPGTEAFF
TRBJ2-7,TRBD2,TRBV6-5,NA,TGTGCCAGCAGTAGACTAGCAGCCTACGAGCAGTACTTC,CASSRLAAYEQYF
TRBJ2-6,NA,TRBV2,NA,TGTGCCAGCATTGTAACAGGGAGGGGGAGTGGGGCCAACGTCCTGACTTTC,CASIVTGRGSGANVLTF
TRBJ1-4,TRBD1,TRBV28,once,TGTGCCAGCAGTGGCCGGGAGGGACAGCATGCAACTAATGAAAAACTGTTTTTT,CASSGREGQHATNEKLFF
TRBJ1-2,NA,TRBV6-2/TRBV6-3,NA,TGTGCCAGCAGTTACTCGGCACAGACCACCAACTATGGCTACACCTTC,CASSYSAQTTNYGYTF
TRBJ2-1,NA,TRBV6-2/TRBV6-3,NA,TGTGCCAGCAGTATAGCGCCCGAGAACAATGAGCAGTTCTTC,CASSIAPENNEQFF
TRBJ2-7,NA,TRBV10-1,NA,TGCGCCAGCAGTGAGCCTAACTCCTACGAGCAGTACTTC,CASSEPNSYEQYF
TRBJ1-4,NA,TRBV6-5,NA,TGTGCCAGCAGCGGAATAGGGAGAGAAAAACTGTTTTTT,CASSGIGREKLFF
TRBJ2-1,TRBD2,TRBV4-1,NA,TGCGCCAGCAGCCAAGATGAAGGACGGGAGGGGCCTTACAATGAGCAGTTCTTC,CASSQDEGREGPYNEQFF
TRBJ1-5,NA,TRBV28,NA,TGTGCCAGCAGTTTGGTAGCGTCGAGTAATCAGCCCCAGCATTTT,CASSLVASSNQPQHF
TRBJ2-2,NA,TRBV5-1,once,TGCGCCAGCAGCTTTGGACCTACCGGGGAGCTGTTTTTT,CASSFGPTGELFF
TRBJ1-1,NA,TRBV6-5,NA,TGTGCCAGCAGGGCGGACAGCCGAAACACTGAAGCTTTCTTT,CASRADSRNTEAFF
TRBJ2-7,NA,TRBV27,medium-sized,TGTGCGTCCGGTGCCTGGGTCAGAAATTACGAGCAGTACTTC,CASGAWVRNYEQYF
TRBJ1-5,TRBD1,TRBV7-9,NA,TGTGCCAGCAGCACAGGGGTAAATCAGCCCCAGCATTTT,CASSTGVNQPQHF
TRBJ1-5,NA,TRBV13,NA,TGTGCCAGCAGCTTAGGGGGTTGGAGCAATCAGCCCCAGCATTTT,CASSLGGWSNQPQHF
TRBJ2-3,NA,TRBV5-1,NA,TGCGCCAGCAGCTTGGACGGGACCCCCAGGTCAGATACGCAGTATTTT,CASSLDGTPRSDTQYF
TRBJ2-7,TRBD2,TRBV14,NA,TGTGCCAGCAGCCCAGCGGGAGGGAGAGGGGAGCAGTACTTC,CASSPAGGRGEQYF
TRBJ2-3,TRBD2,TRBV29-1,NA,TGCAGCGTGGGGGGGGGACTAGCGGGAGATATTAGCACAGATACGCAGTATTTT,CSVGGGLAGDISTDTQYF
TRBJ2-3,NA,TRBV3-1/TRBV3-2,NA,TGTGCCAGCAGAGGTCCTGGGGGGCACACAGATACGCAGTATTTT,CASRGPGGHTDTQYF
TRBJ1-3,TRBD1,TRBV5-1,NA,TGCGCCAGCAGCACGGGACAGGGACTAAGCTCTGGAAACACCATATATTTT,CASSTGQGLSSGNTIYF
TRBJ2-5,NA,TRBV18,NA,TGTGCCAGCTCACCGAGCACACCTTCTGGGAGAGAGACCCAGTACTTC,CASSPSTPSGRETQYF
TRBJ1-6,NA,TRBV18,NA,TGTGCCAGCTCACCACCGCTGGAGAATTCACCCCTCCACTTT,CASSPPLENSPLHF
TRBJ1-5,NA,TRBV28,NA,TGTGCCAGCAGTTTTCACATCCGGGGACGCTTACGTCAGCCCCAGCATTTT,CASSFHIRGRLRQPQHF
TRBJ2-3,TRBD2,TRBV9,NA,TGTGCCAGCAGCGTAGGATTCGTGATAGCGGGAGATTGGGATACGCAGTATTTT,CASSVGFVIAGDWDTQYF
TRBJ2-7,NA,TRBV12-5,NA,TGTGCTAGTGGTTTGGGGAATAGTTGGGGCTACGAGCAGTACTTC,CASGLGNSWGYEQYF
TRBJ1-1,NA,TRBV19,NA,TGTGCCAGTAGTATAGATCAGGCAACGTCTGAAGCTTTCTTT,CASSIDQATSEAFF
TRBJ2-1,TRBD2,TRBV24-1,NA,TGTGCCACCAGTGATTTCGAGAGGCTAGCGGGAGAGACTGATTGGGGCAATGAGCAGTTCTTC,CATSDFERLAGETDWGNEQFF